This T cell receptor beta chain was captured by sequencing in a study of T cells after yellow fever vaccination. The CDR3 has 15 amino acids. Germline V gene lookup returns CDR1 MNHEY and CDR2 SVGAGI. Trimming pared 2 bases from V and 1 base from J, leaving 11 bases between. TCRdb re-called the 5' RACE reads with MiXCR, one entry per CDR3 protein. The sample has roughly 49,000 distinct CDR3 sequences; roughly 7.3% are singletons. Study findings and constraints: Among primary-vaccination clones, most reappeared after the booster, at 95% to 96% for CD4 and more than 75% for CD8.

This clonotype came up many times. Its target is not known. Source: CD8+ T cells sorted from PBMCs, taken less than 16 days after the first yellow fever vaccination. This clonotype was sampled from a man younger than 35 who received the YFV17D yellow fever vaccine. V gene TRBV6-5 combines with J gene TRBJ1-1; the D is unclear. The CDR3 DNA follows: TGTGCCAGCAGTTACCCGTCCGGACCGAACACTGAAGCTTTCTTT. Residues: CASSYPSGPNTEAFF.